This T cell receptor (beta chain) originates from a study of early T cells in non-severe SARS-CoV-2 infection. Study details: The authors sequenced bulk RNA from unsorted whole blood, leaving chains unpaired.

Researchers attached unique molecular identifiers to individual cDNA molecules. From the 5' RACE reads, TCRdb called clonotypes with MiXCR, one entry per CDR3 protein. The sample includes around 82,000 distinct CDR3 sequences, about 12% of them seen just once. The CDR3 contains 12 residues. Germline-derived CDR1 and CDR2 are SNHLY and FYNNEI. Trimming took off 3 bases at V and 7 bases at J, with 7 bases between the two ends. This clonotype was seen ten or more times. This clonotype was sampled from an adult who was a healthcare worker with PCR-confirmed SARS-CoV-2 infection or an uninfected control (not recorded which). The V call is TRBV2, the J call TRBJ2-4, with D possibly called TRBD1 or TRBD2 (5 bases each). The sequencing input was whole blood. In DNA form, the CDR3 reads TGTGCCAGCAGTGACAGGGAGAACATTCAGTACTTC. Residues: CASSDRENIQYF.